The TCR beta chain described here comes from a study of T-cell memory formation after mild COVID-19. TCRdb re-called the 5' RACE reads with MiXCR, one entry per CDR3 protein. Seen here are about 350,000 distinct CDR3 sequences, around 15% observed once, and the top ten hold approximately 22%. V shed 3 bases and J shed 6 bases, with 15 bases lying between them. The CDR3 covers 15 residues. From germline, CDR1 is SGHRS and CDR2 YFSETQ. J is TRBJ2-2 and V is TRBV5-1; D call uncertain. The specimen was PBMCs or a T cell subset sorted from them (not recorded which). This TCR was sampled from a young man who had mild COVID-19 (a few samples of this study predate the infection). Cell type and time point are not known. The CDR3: CASSYLTWAAGELFF. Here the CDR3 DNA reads TGCGCCAGCAGCTACCTAACCTGGGCCGCCGGGGAGCTGTTTTTT. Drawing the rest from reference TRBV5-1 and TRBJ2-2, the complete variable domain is KAGVTQTPRYLIKTRGQQVTLSCSPISGHRSVSWYQQTPGQGLQFLFEYFSETQRNKGNFPGRFSGRQFSNSRSEMNVSTLELGDSALYLCASSYLTWAAGELFFGEGSRLTVL.